Listed below are T cell receptor beta chains from one sample, sequenced in a study of cytomegalovirus exposure and HLA in healthy donors. Only in-frame clones appear in the TCRdb table, and some are missing; sequencing was by immunoSEQ multiplex PCR. This table holds 120,000 or so clones, approximately 72% found once. Sequenced sample: PBMCs. These receptors were obtained from a man aged 18 to 30 in good health and CMV-seronegative. The CDR3 runs from the conserved cysteine through the conserved F or W. A D gene is named only where the DNA matches it firmly. A row's size may be missing; if present it is once, few, many or a size class.

d_gene: NA
v_gene: TRBV28
j_gene: TRBJ1-2
abundance: once
CDR3aa: CASSVLRANGYTF
CDR3nt: TGTGCCAGCAGTGTCCTCAGGGCTAATGGCTACACCTTC

d_gene: NA
v_gene: TRBV18
j_gene: TRBJ2-7
abundance: NA
CDR3aa: CASSLGQTYEQYF
CDR3nt: TGTGCCAGCTCACTAGGACAGACCTACGAGCAGTACTTC

d_gene: TRBD1
v_gene: TRBV27
j_gene: TRBJ2-7
abundance: few
CDR3aa: CASRPAPGQGRTFYEQYF
CDR3nt: TGTGCCAGCAGACCCGCCCCGGGACAGGGTCGTACGTTCTACGAGCAGTACTTC

d_gene: TRBD1
v_gene: TRBV7-9
j_gene: TRBJ2-5
abundance: NA
CDR3aa: CASNAPQGEETQYF
CDR3nt: TGTGCCAGCAACGCCCCACAGGGGGAAGAGACCCAGTACTTC

d_gene: NA
v_gene: TRBV28
j_gene: TRBJ2-2
abundance: NA
CDR3aa: CASTQTAVGPRDTGELFF
CDR3nt: TGTGCCAGCACCCAAACCGCCGTAGGTCCGAGGGACACCGGGGAGCTGTTTTTT

d_gene: TRBD1
v_gene: TRBV4-1
j_gene: TRBJ2-3
abundance: once
CDR3aa: CASSLVMGQATDTQYF
CDR3nt: TGCGCCAGCAGCCTCGTAATGGGACAGGCCACCGATACGCAGTATTTT

d_gene: TRBD2
v_gene: TRBV19
j_gene: TRBJ2-2
abundance: NA
CDR3aa: CASRPLAGGRTGELFF
CDR3nt: TGTGCCAGTAGACCCCTAGCGGGGGGGCGCACCGGGGAGCTGTTTTTT

d_gene: TRBD1
v_gene: TRBV6-6
j_gene: TRBJ1-1
abundance: few
CDR3aa: CASEAGTENTEAFF
CDR3nt: TGTGCCAGCGAAGCCGGGACAGAGAACACTGAAGCTTTCTTT

d_gene: NA
v_gene: TRBV27
j_gene: TRBJ1-2
abundance: NA
CDR3aa: CASSSFDGNYGYTF
CDR3nt: TGTGCCAGCAGTTCCTTCGACGGGAACTATGGCTACACCTTC

d_gene: TRBD2
v_gene: TRBV6-6
j_gene: TRBJ2-1
abundance: few
CDR3aa: CASRHRGLAGGDRGFF
CDR3nt: TGTGCCAGCAGACACAGGGGACTAGCGGGAGGGGACCGGGGGTTCTTC

d_gene: TRBD2
v_gene: TRBV5-1
j_gene: TRBJ2-2
abundance: NA
CDR3aa: CASSLAPSGIRVGELFF
CDR3nt: TGCGCCAGCAGCTTGGCTCCTAGCGGGATCAGGGTCGGGGAGCTGTTTTTT

d_gene: NA
v_gene: TRBV19
j_gene: TRBJ1-5
abundance: NA
CDR3aa: CASSGASGGWNQPQHF
CDR3nt: TGTGCCAGTAGTGGGGCGAGCGGGGGGTGGAATCAGCCCCAGCATTTT

d_gene: NA
v_gene: TRBV27
j_gene: TRBJ1-1
abundance: NA
CDR3aa: CASSFTYRENTEAFF
CDR3nt: TGTGCCAGCAGTTTTACCTACAGGGAGAACACTGAAGCTTTCTTT

d_gene: NA
v_gene: TRBV6-1
j_gene: TRBJ1-2
abundance: NA
CDR3aa: CASSEAGGRARDYGYTF
CDR3nt: TGTGCCAGCAGTGAAGCGGGTGGCAGGGCAAGGGACTATGGCTACACCTTC

d_gene: TRBD1
v_gene: TRBV10-1
j_gene: TRBJ2-7
abundance: NA
CDR3aa: CASGATGKNEQYF
CDR3nt: TGCGCCAGCGGAGCGACAGGGAAGAACGAGCAGTACTTC

d_gene: TRBD2
v_gene: TRBV9
j_gene: TRBJ2-5
abundance: few
CDR3aa: CASSAKAGGTETQYF
CDR3nt: TGTGCCAGCAGCGCGAAAGCGGGAGGAACGGAGACCCAGTACTTC

d_gene: TRBD2
v_gene: TRBV7-6
j_gene: TRBJ2-1
abundance: NA
CDR3aa: CASSRPGGLSYNEQFF
CDR3nt: TGTGCCAGCAGCCGGCCGGGGGGGCTCTCCTACAATGAGCAGTTCTTC

d_gene: NA
v_gene: TRBV29-1
j_gene: TRBJ2-1
abundance: once
CDR3aa: CSVGGGGVDSYNEQFF
CDR3nt: TGCAGCGTTGGAGGGGGTGGCGTAGACTCCTACAATGAGCAGTTCTTC

d_gene: TRBD1
v_gene: TRBV9
j_gene: TRBJ1-5
abundance: NA
CDR3aa: CASSRGQGVPNQPQHF
CDR3nt: TGTGCCAGCAGCAGAGGACAGGGGGTCCCCAATCAGCCCCAGCATTTT

d_gene: TRBD1
v_gene: TRBV6-1
j_gene: TRBJ1-1
abundance: NA
CDR3aa: CASRRQGNTEAFF
CDR3nt: TGTGCCAGCAGGAGACAGGGGAACACTGAAGCTTTCTTT

d_gene: TRBD2
v_gene: TRBV28
j_gene: TRBJ2-1
abundance: NA
CDR3aa: CASNPGLAGGNEFF
CDR3nt: TGTGCCAGCAATCCGGGACTAGCGGGAGGTAATGAGTTCTTC

d_gene: TRBD2
v_gene: TRBV25-1
j_gene: TRBJ2-1
abundance: NA
CDR3aa: CASSEPGLADEQFF
CDR3nt: TGTGCCAGCAGTGAACCGGGACTAGCGGATGAGCAGTTCTTC

d_gene: TRBD1
v_gene: TRBV28
j_gene: TRBJ1-1
abundance: NA
CDR3aa: CASSDPAGTGATEAFF
CDR3nt: TGTGCCAGCAGTGATCCAGCCGGGACAGGGGCCACTGAAGCTTTCTTT

d_gene: NA
v_gene: TRBV7-9
j_gene: TRBJ1-3
abundance: NA
CDR3aa: CASSGQGNTIYF
CDR3nt: TGTGCCAGCAGCGGACAGGGAAACACCATATATTTT

d_gene: NA
v_gene: TRBV2
j_gene: TRBJ2-1
abundance: few
CDR3aa: CASSALFSNEQFF
CDR3nt: TGTGCCAGCAGTGCTTTGTTCTCCAATGAGCAGTTCTTC